The rows below give T cell receptor beta chains drawn from one sample of a study of PD-1 blockade in classical Hodgkin lymphoma. Measured with immunoSEQ multiplex PCR; TCRdb has only the in-frame clones, and not every one. The data contain approximately 9,000 clones, 80% to 90% of them singletons. Sequenced: CD8+ T cells from blood. These receptors all come from a human donor with classical Hodgkin lymphoma. The CDR3 runs from the conserved cysteine through the conserved F or W. Fields, in order: CDR3 DNA, CDR3 protein, clone size, V gene, D gene, J gene. The D gene is left open where the match is weak. Clone size is not always given. Where it is, it says once, few, many or a class for expanded clones.

CDR3nt: TGTGCCAGCAGCGTAGGAGGGGGCGAATGGAGCGAGCAGTACTTC
CDR3aa: CASSVGGGEWSEQYF
abundance: once
v_gene: TRBV9
d_gene: TRBD1
j_gene: TRBJ2-7

CDR3nt: TGTGCCAGCAGTGATGTGTCACCCGAAGGGGCTTTCTTT
CDR3aa: CASSDVSPEGAFF
abundance: few
v_gene: TRBV6-1
d_gene: NA
j_gene: TRBJ1-1

CDR3nt: TGTGCCAGCAGTTTCGGGACAGGGATAGATACGCAGTATTTT
CDR3aa: CASSFGTGIDTQYF
abundance: NA
v_gene: TRBV28
d_gene: TRBD1
j_gene: TRBJ2-3

CDR3nt: TGTGCCAGCAGTTCGGGAGGAACTATAGAAGCTTTCTTT
CDR3aa: CASSSGGTIEAFF
abundance: NA
v_gene: TRBV6-6
d_gene: NA
j_gene: TRBJ1-1

CDR3nt: TGTGCCAGCAGCTCATTAAGGACAGGGGTCTCCTACAATGAGCAGTTCTTC
CDR3aa: CASSSLRTGVSYNEQFF
abundance: NA
v_gene: TRBV5-4
d_gene: TRBD1
j_gene: TRBJ2-1

CDR3nt: TGTGCCAGCAGCTTCGATATGAGACTAGCCTTCGACAATGAGCAGTTCTTC
CDR3aa: CASSFDMRLAFDNEQFF
abundance: NA
v_gene: TRBV7-9
d_gene: TRBD2
j_gene: TRBJ2-1

CDR3nt: TGTGCCAGCAGCTCCGGCCTGGGTAGGCAAGAGACCCAGTACTTC
CDR3aa: CASSSGLGRQETQYF
abundance: few
v_gene: TRBV7-6
d_gene: NA
j_gene: TRBJ2-5

CDR3nt: TGTGCCAGCAGTGAAGACCCCCCCGGGGTGCTCACCGGGGAGCTGTTTTTT
CDR3aa: CASSEDPPGVLTGELFF
abundance: few
v_gene: TRBV6-1
d_gene: NA
j_gene: TRBJ2-2

CDR3nt: TGCGCCAGCATCACCTCCGTTGGCAGCACAGATACGCAGTATTTT
CDR3aa: CASITSVGSTDTQYF
abundance: NA
v_gene: TRBV5-1
d_gene: NA
j_gene: TRBJ2-3

CDR3nt: TGTGCCAGCAGTCACTCTGGACAGGCCGAGCAGTACTTC
CDR3aa: CASSHSGQAEQYF
abundance: NA
v_gene: TRBV27
d_gene: TRBD1
j_gene: TRBJ2-7

CDR3nt: TGTGCCAGCAGTTTGTGGAGGGCCACTGAAGCTTTCTTT
CDR3aa: CASSLWRATEAFF
abundance: NA
v_gene: TRBV28
d_gene: NA
j_gene: TRBJ1-1

CDR3nt: TGCGCCAGCAGTGGCCGGCGGGGGGCCCCCTACGAGCAGTACTTC
CDR3aa: CASSGRRGAPYEQYF
abundance: NA
v_gene: TRBV10-1
d_gene: TRBD2
j_gene: TRBJ2-7

CDR3nt: TGTGCCAGCAGGGCTCTCACAACAGGTAGTGAAGCTTTCTTT
CDR3aa: CASRALTTGSEAFF
abundance: few
v_gene: TRBV6-4
d_gene: NA
j_gene: TRBJ1-1

CDR3nt: TGCGCCAGCAGTGAAGGGACAGGTGGAAACACCATATATTTT
CDR3aa: CASSEGTGGNTIYF
abundance: NA
v_gene: TRBV10-2
d_gene: TRBD1
j_gene: TRBJ1-3

CDR3nt: TGTGCCAGCAGTTCCACCCCCGGGGACTGGGAAGAGCAGTACTTC
CDR3aa: CASSSTPGDWEEQYF
abundance: NA
v_gene: TRBV28
d_gene: NA
j_gene: TRBJ2-7

CDR3nt: TGTGCCTGGAGTGTACCCGACAGGTCCTACGAGCAGTACTTC
CDR3aa: CAWSVPDRSYEQYF
abundance: NA
v_gene: TRBV30
d_gene: NA
j_gene: TRBJ2-7

CDR3nt: TGTGCCATCAGTGGTATTGCGGTCTCCTACAATGAGCAGTTCTTC
CDR3aa: CAISGIAVSYNEQFF
abundance: NA
v_gene: TRBV10-3
d_gene: NA
j_gene: TRBJ2-1

CDR3nt: TGCGCCAGCAGCCAAGGGGTAAACGGGGAGCTGTTTTTT
CDR3aa: CASSQGVNGELFF
abundance: NA
v_gene: TRBV4-3
d_gene: NA
j_gene: TRBJ2-2

CDR3nt: TGTGCCAGCAGCTTACTGGGGTTGGGCTACGAGCAGTACTTC
CDR3aa: CASSLLGLGYEQYF
abundance: few
v_gene: TRBV7-9
d_gene: NA
j_gene: TRBJ2-7

CDR3nt: TGTGCCAGTAGTCACAGGGATTTGAACACTGAAGCTTTCTTT
CDR3aa: CASSHRDLNTEAFF
abundance: NA
v_gene: TRBV19
d_gene: NA
j_gene: TRBJ1-1

CDR3nt: TGTGCCAGCAGTTTAAGGACAGCGCTGAACACTGAAGCTTTCTTT
CDR3aa: CASSLRTALNTEAFF
abundance: few
v_gene: TRBV28
d_gene: NA
j_gene: TRBJ1-1

CDR3nt: TGCGCCAGCAGCCAAGAGTCTGGGGAAATGAGCTCCTACGAGCAGTACTTC
CDR3aa: CASSQESGEMSSYEQYF
abundance: NA
v_gene: TRBV4-1
d_gene: NA
j_gene: TRBJ2-7

CDR3nt: TGCAGCAGCGAAGGGACTAGCGGACACCAAGAGACCCAGTACTTC
CDR3aa: CSSEGTSGHQETQYF
abundance: NA
v_gene: TRBV29-1
d_gene: TRBD2
j_gene: TRBJ2-5

CDR3nt: TGTGCCTGGAGTTCCGGGACAGGGGTCTACGAGCAGTACTTC
CDR3aa: CAWSSGTGVYEQYF
abundance: once
v_gene: TRBV30
d_gene: TRBD1
j_gene: TRBJ2-7

CDR3nt: TGTGCCAGCAGCGAAACAGGGGTCCGAGCAGATACGCAGTATTTT
CDR3aa: CASSETGVRADTQYF
abundance: NA
v_gene: TRBV2
d_gene: TRBD1
j_gene: TRBJ2-3

CDR3nt: TGCGCCAGCAGCCAAGATTATGACGAGCAGTTCTTC
CDR3aa: CASSQDYDEQFF
abundance: once
v_gene: TRBV4-3
d_gene: NA
j_gene: TRBJ2-1

CDR3nt: TGCGCCAGCAGCTTGGCCTACCTTAGGGGCAATGAGCAGTTCTTC
CDR3aa: CASSLAYLRGNEQFF
abundance: NA
v_gene: TRBV5-1
d_gene: NA
j_gene: TRBJ2-1

CDR3nt: TGCAGCATTATGAGCGGGGGGGCCTACGAGCAGTACTTC
CDR3aa: CSIMSGGAYEQYF
abundance: NA
v_gene: TRBV29-1
d_gene: TRBD2
j_gene: TRBJ2-7

CDR3nt: TGTGCCAGAAAGGGTAGCGGGGTAACAGATACGCAGTATTTT
CDR3aa: CARKGSGVTDTQYF
abundance: NA
v_gene: TRBV2
d_gene: TRBD2
j_gene: TRBJ2-3

CDR3nt: TGTGCCAGCAGCTCATCGGGTTCTGCAACTAATGAAAAACTGTTTTTT
CDR3aa: CASSSSGSATNEKLFF
abundance: NA
v_gene: TRBV7-6
d_gene: NA
j_gene: TRBJ1-4

CDR3nt: TGTGCCAGCAGCCTAAAGCGGCTGTACTTC
CDR3aa: CASSLKRLYF
abundance: once
v_gene: TRBV21-1
d_gene: NA
j_gene: TRBJ2-7

CDR3nt: TGTGCCAGCAGCTTGGGGAGCGAGCGGGGGGGAGCCAAAAACATTCAGTACTTC
CDR3aa: CASSLGSERGGAKNIQYF
abundance: NA
v_gene: TRBV5-8
d_gene: TRBD2
j_gene: TRBJ2-4

CDR3nt: TGTGCCAGCAGCTTTTCGGGCCCCGCCTGGGGCACAGATACGCAGTATTTT
CDR3aa: CASSFSGPAWGTDTQYF
abundance: NA
v_gene: TRBV11-2
d_gene: NA
j_gene: TRBJ2-3

CDR3nt: TGTGCCAGCAGTGAAACGGAGGGCCTCGACGAGCAGTACTTC
CDR3aa: CASSETEGLDEQYF
abundance: few
v_gene: TRBV2
d_gene: NA
j_gene: TRBJ2-7

CDR3nt: TGTGCCAGCAGCATCACAGGGACCTACGAGCAGTACTTC
CDR3aa: CASSITGTYEQYF
abundance: NA
v_gene: TRBV27
d_gene: NA
j_gene: TRBJ2-7

CDR3nt: TGTGCCAGTAGTATCGGACAGGGGGCGAGAAGCAATCAGCCCCAGCATTTT
CDR3aa: CASSIGQGARSNQPQHF
abundance: NA
v_gene: TRBV19
d_gene: TRBD1
j_gene: TRBJ1-5

CDR3nt: TGTGCCAGCAGCTTAGCGAGACAGGGGCCGATGGAGACCCAGTACTTC
CDR3aa: CASSLARQGPMETQYF
abundance: NA
v_gene: TRBV7-2
d_gene: TRBD1
j_gene: TRBJ2-5

CDR3nt: TGCGCCAGCAGCTTGACCAGGGGGCGGGACACTGAAGCTTTCTTT
CDR3aa: CASSLTRGRDTEAFF
abundance: NA
v_gene: TRBV5-1
d_gene: TRBD1
j_gene: TRBJ1-1

CDR3nt: TGCGCCAGCAGCTTACAGGGTAACACTGAAGCTTTCTTT
CDR3aa: CASSLQGNTEAFF
abundance: few
v_gene: TRBV5-1
d_gene: NA
j_gene: TRBJ1-1

CDR3nt: TGTGCCTGGAGCGGAGCTGACTCCTACGAGCAGTACTTC
CDR3aa: CAWSGADSYEQYF
abundance: NA
v_gene: TRBV30
d_gene: NA
j_gene: TRBJ2-7

CDR3nt: TGTGCCAGCAGTTTAGGTGCAGGGCCCTACGAGCAGTACTTC
CDR3aa: CASSLGAGPYEQYF
abundance: NA
v_gene: TRBV27
d_gene: NA
j_gene: TRBJ2-7

CDR3nt: TGTGCCAGCAGCTTGTGGAGGTCAGGCTTTGGTTACACCTTC
CDR3aa: CASSLWRSGFGYTF
abundance: once
v_gene: TRBV5-6
d_gene: NA
j_gene: TRBJ1-2

CDR3nt: TGTGCCAGCAGCATTACAGGGGGCGTTTTACTGAACACTGAAGCTTTCTTT
CDR3aa: CASSITGGVLLNTEAFF
abundance: NA
v_gene: TRBV7-9
d_gene: TRBD1
j_gene: TRBJ1-1

CDR3nt: TGCGCCAGCAGCCAAGGGGGGGGAATGAACACTGAAGCTTTCTTT
CDR3aa: CASSQGGGMNTEAFF
abundance: NA
v_gene: TRBV4-1
d_gene: NA
j_gene: TRBJ1-1